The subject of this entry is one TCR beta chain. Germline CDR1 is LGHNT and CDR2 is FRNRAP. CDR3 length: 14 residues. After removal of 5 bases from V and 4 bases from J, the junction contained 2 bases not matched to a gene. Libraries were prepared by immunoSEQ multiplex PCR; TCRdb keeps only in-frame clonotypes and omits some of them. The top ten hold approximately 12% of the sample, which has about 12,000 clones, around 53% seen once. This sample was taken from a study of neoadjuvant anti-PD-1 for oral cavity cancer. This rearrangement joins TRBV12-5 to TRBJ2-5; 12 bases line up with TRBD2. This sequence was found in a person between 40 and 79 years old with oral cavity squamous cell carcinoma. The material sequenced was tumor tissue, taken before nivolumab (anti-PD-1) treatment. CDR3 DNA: TGTGCTAGTGGTCAGGGACTAGCGGGAGAGACCCAGTACTTC. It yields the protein CASGQGLAGETQYF.